The 19 T cell receptor beta chains in this list originate from one sample, sequenced in a study of CD8+ T cells in alopecia areata. Extracted from the samples, RNA was reverse transcribed into cDNA to serve as the sequencing template. This table comes from immunoSEQ multiplex PCR, and its TCRdb copy is limited to in-frame clones, with some not included. The sample has about 150,000 clones, about three fifths seen once; the top ten hold 0.9% to 1%. The treatment was: oral pan-JAK inhibitor, 5-10 mg twice daily. The sequenced sample was CD4+ T cells sorted from blood, obtained at week 4, from a patient treated with tofacitinib. These receptors originate from a human donor with alopecia areata.

The CDR3 region is CSVAPRVISYEQYF. CDR3 nucleotides: TGCAGCGTTGCCCCCAGGGTTATCTCCTACGAGCAGTACTTC. The V call is TRBV29-1, the J call TRBJ2-7, with a possible D match to TRBD1 (5 bases). Germline CDR1 reads SQVTM; CDR2 reads ANQGSEA. CDR3 length: 14 residues. Trimming took off 4 bases at V and 0 bases at J, with 13 bases between the two ends.

This chain links TRBV29-1 with TRBJ2-2; D is uncertain. The germline V and J ends were trimmed by 6 bases and 2 bases, with 10 bases remaining between them. The CDR3 has 13 residues. In germline, CDR1 is SQVTM, CDR2 ANQGSEA. In nucleotides, the CDR3 is TGCAGCGTACCATTGAGAAACACCGGGGAGCTGTTTTTT. Translation: CSVPLRNTGELFF.

The V and J genes are TRBV2 and TRBJ2-2, with 10 bases fitting TRBD2. V shed 6 bases, J shed 7 bases, and the junction held 8 bases outside the gene matches. The CDR3 contains 15 residues. Germline V CDR1 and CDR2: SNHLY, FYNNEI. The CDR3 DNA reads as TGTGCCAGCAGGATAGCGGGGGGAGCCTTCGGGGAGCTGTTTTTT. It encodes CASRIAGGAFGELFF.

The chain couples TRBV29-1 to TRBJ2-5; 10 nucleotides align to TRBD1. The length of the CDR3 is 14 residues. V lost 4 bases to trimming and J lost 5 bases; unmatched junction nucleotides: 7. CDR1 is SQVTM, CDR2 ANQGSEA, per germline. CDR3 loop: CSVGQGAIRETQYF. CDR3 nucleotides: TGCAGCGTTGGACAGGGGGCGATCCGGGAGACCCAGTACTTC. The whole variable domain, filled in from reference TRBV29-1 and TRBJ2-5, reads SAVISQKPSRDICQRGTSLTIQCQVDSQVTMMFWYRQQPGQSLTLIATANQGSEATYESGFVIDKFPISRPNLTFSTLTVSNMSPEDSSIYLCSVGQGAIRETQYFGPGTRLLVL.

The chain couples TRBV5-1 to TRBJ1-1, with D possibly being TRBD1 (6 bases). Trimming cost V 0 bases and J 4 bases, with 13 bases left between them. The CDR3 runs 15 residues. Germline values: CDR1 SGHRS, CDR2 YFSETQ. CDR3 in DNA: TGCGCCAGCAGCTTGGCAACAGGGTATGCCACTGAAGCTTTCTTT. Its protein product is CASSLATGYATEAFF.

The rearrangement links TRBV9 to TRBJ2-3; 9 bases agree with TRBD1. CDR1 SGDLS and CDR2 YYNGEE come from the germline V gene. Trimming at V came to 0 bases and at J to 0 bases, leaving 5 bases not matched to a gene. The CDR3 sequence is 17 residues long. CDR3 bases: TGTGCCAGCAGCGTAGACCTGACAGGGGGGAGCACAGATACGCAGTATTTT. This sequence encodes CASSVDLTGGSTDTQYF.

The chain employs TRBV2 and TRBJ1-5, with 8 nucleotides matching TRBD1. The J segment lost 6 bases and the V segment lost 3 bases, leaving 4 bases of the junction unmatched. Germline values: CDR1 SNHLY, CDR2 FYNNEI. The CDR3 is made up of 14 amino acids. This CDR3 reads CASSDWTGFQPQHF. CDR3 bases: TGTGCCAGCAGTGATTGGACAGGGTTTCAGCCCCAGCATTTT.

The genes are TRBV25-1 and TRBJ1-4, with a tentative D call TRBD1 (5 bases). CDR1 and CDR2 from the germline V gene are MGHDK and SYGVNS. The CDR3 runs 15 residues. V dropped 4 bases and J dropped 7 bases, with 16 bases sitting between them. The CDR3, as DNA: TGTGCCAGCAGTGCCCCACGGGGGAATGGTGAAAAACTGTTTTTT. Translating gives CASSAPRGNGEKLFF.

The V gene is TRBV30, the J gene TRBJ2-7, with unresolved D. CDR1 and CDR2 from the germline V gene are GTSNPN and SVGIG (reference sequence). This CDR3 is 13 amino acids long. Trimming took off 0 bases at V and 2 bases at J, with 8 bases between the two ends. DNA of the CDR3: TGTGCCTGGAGTGTGGCAGGCCCCTACGAGCAGTACTTC. Encoded protein: CAWSVAGPYEQYF. The complete variable domain, with remaining parts taken from reference TRBV30 and TRBJ2-7, reads SQTIHQWPATLVQPVGSPLSLECTVEGTSNPNLYWYRQAAGRGLQLLFYSVGIGQISSEVPQNLSASRPQDRQFILSSKKLLLSDSGFYLCAWSVAGPYEQYFGPGTRLTVT.

This clone has a handful of counts. This chain links TRBV27 with TRBJ2-5, with 16 nucleotides matching TRBD2. The CDR3 length is 17 residues. The V gene's germline CDR1 is MNHEY and CDR2 SMNVEV (reference sequence). Trimming at V came to 6 bases and at J to 5 bases, leaving 9 bases not matched to a gene. Here the CDR3 reads CASRSPGLAGGRETQYF. CDR3 nucleotides: TGTGCCAGCAGATCCCCGGGACTAGCGGGGGGGCGGGAGACCCAGTACTTC.

This chain connects TRBV5-1 to TRBJ2-5; tentatively, D is TRBD1 or TRBD2 (5 bases each). Trimming removed 5 bases at V and 4 bases at J, with 12 bases between. CDR1 is SGHRS and CDR2 is YFSETQ in the germline V gene. The length of the CDR3 is 13 residues. The CDR3 region is CASSPGLAETQYF. The CDR3 region has the DNA TGCGCCAGCAGTCCAGGGCTAGCAGAGACCCAGTACTTC.

The rearrangement links TRBV25-1 to TRBJ2-1; D remains ambiguous. From germline, CDR1 is MGHDK and CDR2 SYGVNS. This CDR3 region has 13 residues. Trimming left V 1 base short and J 9 bases short, with 10 bases between. The CDR3: CASSEWGIGEQFF. CDR3 sequence (DNA): TGTGCCAGCAGTGAATGGGGAATAGGTGAGCAGTTCTTC.

V is TRBV30 and J is TRBJ1-1; unclear D gene. V lost 0 bases, J lost 5 bases, and 10 bases lay in between. The CDR3 is 13 residues long. The V gene's germline CDR1 is GTSNPN and CDR2 SVGIG (reference sequence). The CDR3 reads CAWSVRGGTEAFF. In nucleotides, the CDR3 is TGTGCCTGGAGTGTACGCGGTGGAACTGAAGCTTTCTTT. Complete variable domain (other parts from reference TRBV30 and TRBJ1-1): SQTIHQWPATLVQPVGSPLSLECTVEGTSNPNLYWYRQAAGRGLQLLFYSVGIGQISSEVPQNLSASRPQDRQFILSSKKLLLSDSGFYLCAWSVRGGTEAFFGQGTRLTVV.

This clone was recorded a few times. V usage is TRBV7-2 and J usage is TRBJ2-7; the match to TRBD1 covers 10 bases. Unmatched junction bases numbered 2, after V lost 3 bases and J lost 3 bases. In germline, CDR1 is SGHTA, CDR2 FQGNSA. The CDR3 extends over 14 amino acids. The CDR3 sequence is CASSFRDRGYEQYF. The CDR3 DNA follows: TGTGCCAGCAGCTTTAGGGACAGGGGCTACGAGCAGTACTTC.

This clone was seen more than once but under ten times. This chain links TRBV23-1 with TRBJ1-5; D perhaps matches TRBD1 (5 bases). TRBV23-1 is designated an ORF whose function remains uncertain. V lost 0 bases to trimming and J lost 7 bases, with 16 bases between them. The CDR3 extends over 16 amino acids. The CDR3 spells CASSQSARGVRQPQHF. The CDR3 DNA reads TGCGCCAGCAGTCAATCTGCACGGGGGGTGAGACAGCCCCAGCATTTT.

This clone was recorded a few times. The genes are TRBV5-1 and TRBJ1-1; D is uncertain. The CDR3 contains 13 residues. Trimming took off 1 base at V and 1 base at J, with 5 bases between the two ends. Germline CDR1 and CDR2: SGHRS and YFSETQ. The CDR3 region has the DNA TGCGCCAGCAGCTTGTTGGGGAACACTGAAGCTTTCTTT. It translates to CASSLLGNTEAFF. Drawing the rest from reference TRBV5-1 and TRBJ1-1, the complete variable domain is KAGVTQTPRYLIKTRGQQVTLSCSPISGHRSVSWYQQTPGQGLQFLFEYFSETQRNKGNFPGRFSGRQFSNSRSEMNVSTLELGDSALYLCASSLLGNTEAFFGQGTRLTVV.

The rearrangement joins TRBV7-6 to TRBJ1-1; D ambiguous. The CDR3 totals 15 residues. Trimming cost V 0 bases and J 5 bases, with 13 bases left between them. Per germline, CDR1 SGHVS and CDR2 FNYEAQ. The CDR3 DNA follows: TGTGCCAGCAGCTTAGCCCGCGGGAGTGGGACTGAAGCTTTCTTT. This codes for CASSLARGSGTEAFF.

This clone turned up a few times. DNA for the CDR3: TGCAGCGTTGCTGAGGGGGACTATGGCTACACCTTC. Its protein is CSVAEGDYGYTF. The chain has TRBV29-1 and TRBJ1-2, with D tentatively TRBD1 (6 bases). CDR3 length equals 12 residues. Trimming shortened V by 4 bases and J by 3 bases, and 9 bases separated the two germline ends. Germline lookup yields CDR1 SQVTM and CDR2 ANQGSEA.

The V and J genes are TRBV29-1 and TRBJ1-4, with a possible D match to TRBD1 (5 bases). CDR1 is SQVTM and CDR2 is ANQGSEA in the germline V gene. The V end lost 3 bases, the J end lost 8 bases, and 7 bases lay between the germline ends. The CDR3 length is 11 residues. The CDR3 nucleotides are TGCAGCGTTGAGGGGGGGGAAAAACTGTTTTTT. It is translated as CSVEGGEKLFF.